A selection of T cell receptor beta chains follows, all from one sample in a study of CD8+CD57+ T cells in acquired aplastic anemia. One entry per CDR3 protein, called by TCRdb with MiXCR from the reads. Of about 190,000 distinct CDR3 sequences listed, roughly half are singletons. The material sequenced was sorted CD4+, CD8+, or CD8+CD57+ T cells (not recorded which) from PBMCs. Receptor source: a human donor in good health, serving as a control. The CDR3 runs from the conserved cysteine through the conserved F or W. Each record gives: V gene, J gene, D gene, clone size, CDR3 protein, CDR3 DNA. D genes are given only for firm matches. Rows may omit the clone size; those that give it use once, few, many or a size class.

>TRBV4-1|TRBJ2-7|TRBD1|many
CASSRPGQGSEQYF
TGCGCCAGCAGCCGCCCGGGACAGGGCTCCGAGCAGTACTTC
>TRBV2|TRBJ1-1|TRBD1|few
CASRPRTGPNTEAFF
TGTGCCAGCAGACCCCGGACAGGACCTAACACTGAAGCTTTCTTT
>TRBV7-9|TRBJ2-3|TRBD2|-
CASSLWAGESTDTQYF
TGTGCCAGCAGCTTATGGGCGGGGGAAAGCACAGATACGCAGTATTTT
>TRBV2|TRBJ2-6|-|few
CASSGQALTGANVLTF
TGTGCCAGCAGTGGACAGGCCTTGACTGGGGCCAACGTCCTGACTTTC
>TRBV12-3/TRBV12-4|TRBJ1-4|-|many
CASSLNANRRFF
TGTGCCAGCAGCCTAAACGCTAACAGGAGATTTTTT
>TRBV6-5|TRBJ1-2|-|-
CACTSPDKGDYGYTF
TGTGCCTGCACCTCGCCCGACAAGGGGGACTATGGCTACACCTTC
>TRBV12-3/TRBV12-4|TRBJ1-2|TRBD1|once
CASRKGQTYGYTF
TGTGCCAGCAGGAAGGGACAGACATATGGCTACACCTTC
>TRBV19|TRBJ2-7|-|many
CATRRLYEQYF
TGTGCCACCCGGCGGCTATACGAGCAGTACTTC
>TRBV19|TRBJ1-2|-|-
CASSIRTGNYGYTF
TGTGCCAGTAGTATCAGAACCGGGAACTATGGCTACACCTTC
>TRBV10-1|TRBJ2-7|-|-
CASSRTGALTEQYF
TGCGCCAGCAGTCGCACCGGGGCGTTGACCGAGCAGTACTTC
>TRBV24-1|TRBJ2-7|TRBD1|-
CATIGGQPPYF
TGTGCCACTATAGGGGGACAGCCCCCGTACTTC
>TRBV24-1|TRBJ2-3|-|many
CATSDLAGGTRDTQYF
TGTGCCACCAGTGATTTGGCTGGGGGAACTAGGGATACGCAGTATTTT
>TRBV24-1|TRBJ1-5|-|many
CATSDSLGRGRGNQPQHF
TGTGCCACCAGTGATTCCCTGGGCAGGGGAAGAGGCAATCAGCCCCAGCATTTT
>TRBV27|TRBJ1-2|-|many
CASKGVGARSSNYGYTF
TGTGCCAGCAAGGGGGTGGGGGCAAGGTCCTCTAACTATGGCTACACCTTC
>TRBV10-2|TRBJ2-5|TRBD2|-
CASRGTIQETQYF
TGCGCCAGCAGAGGGACTATCCAAGAGACCCAGTACTTC
>TRBV5-1|TRBJ2-7|-|-
CASSLEGLEVSYEQYF
TGCGCCAGCAGCTTGGAGGGGCTAGAGGTTTCCTACGAGCAGTACTTC
>TRBV6-5|TRBJ1-4|TRBD1|few
CASRETGGGNEKLFF
TGTGCCAGCAGAGAAACAGGGGGGGGAAATGAAAAACTGTTTTTT
>TRBV7-2|TRBJ2-1|-|-
CASSLKGSNEQFF
TGTGCCAGCAGCTTAAAGGGCAGCAATGAGCAGTTCTTC
>TRBV20-1|TRBJ2-3|-|-
CSAKQGSEDTQYF
TGCAGTGCGAAGCAGGGGAGTGAAGATACGCAGTATTTT
>TRBV4-3|TRBJ2-7|TRBD1|many
CASSQQGANEQYF
TGCGCCAGCAGCCAACAGGGGGCCAACGAGCAGTACTTC
>TRBV15|TRBJ1-2|-|-
CATSRDYGRATF
TGTGCCACCAGCAGAGATTATGGCAGGGCCACCTTC
>TRBV15|TRBJ1-3|-|-
CATSRGPGDTGNTIYF
TGTGCCACCAGCCGAGGACCGGGCGATACTGGAAACACCATATATTTT
>TRBV15|TRBJ2-5|-|-
CATSRGQLETQYF
TGTGCCACCAGCAGAGGACAGCTAGAGACCCAGTACTTC
>TRBV6-2/TRBV6-3|TRBJ2-7|TRBD2|-
CASSLSPFSGGTYVQYF
TGTGCCAGCAGTCTTTCCCCGTTTAGCGGGGGGACCTACGTGCAGTACTTC
>TRBV5-8|TRBJ1-2|-|-
CASSLEGGGYTF
TGCGCCAGCAGCTTGGAGGGGGGTGGCTACACCTTC
>TRBV10-3|TRBJ1-5|-|-
CASSESTASTPQHF
TGTGCCAGCAGTGAATCGACGGCTTCGACGCCCCAGCATTTT
>TRBV20-1|TRBJ2-7|TRBD1|many
CSAPGQGTGYEQYF
TGCAGTGCTCCGGGACAGGGTACGGGCTACGAGCAGTACTTC